This record looks at one TCR beta chain sequence and its context. These data belong to a study of control samples from healthy donors and cancer patients. Profiled with immunoSEQ multiplex PCR; TCRdb holds only in-frame clones, not every one. The sample carries about 12,000 clones, 88% recorded once. This CDR3 contains 17 residues. Germline V gives CDR1 SEHNR, CDR2 FQNEAQ (reference sequence). Unmatched junction bases numbered 8, after V lost 2 bases and J lost 3 bases. This rearrangement joins TRBV7-9 to TRBJ1-5; TRBD1 matches at 9 bases. The receptor's source is a male donor with melanoma. Sequencing was done on a sample of formalin-fixed, paraffin-embedded tissue. DNA of the CDR3: TGTGCCAGCAGCTTATATCAGGGACAGGGCCTCAATCAGCCCCAGCATTTT. As protein: CASSLYQGQGLNQPQHF.